This T cell receptor beta chain was profiled in a study of vaccination and CD4 T cells after COVID-19. About the study: Several convalescent patients had mild and one had severe PCR-confirmed SARS-CoV-2 disease. Overall study results and limits: Of the reactive clones in convalescent patients, a median around 83% showed up only post-vaccination. Post-infection sampling omitted early timepoints and covered relatively few convalescent patients.

Treatment defined: roughly 10-day PBMC culture with coronavirus spike peptide pools or control peptides (ViraFEST assay). About this clonotype itself: Its specificity is unknown.

There are 14 residues in the CDR3. Trimming took 5 bases from V and 8 from J, leaving 15 bases between them. In germline, CDR1 is SGHAT, CDR2 FQNNGV. The Oncomine TCR Beta short-read assay was applied to DNA of cultured CD4+ T cells. The authors extracted genomic DNA from cultured CD4+ T cells. TCRdb reanalysed the PCR reads using MiXCR and keeps one entry per CDR3 protein. The sample contains about 16,000 distinct CDR3 sequences, 35% of which appear only once. Sequencing input: cultured CD4+ T cells from blood. The rearrangement links TRBV11-2 to TRBJ1-4; no clear D gene. This clonotype was obtained from a human donor with COVID-19. CDR3 nucleotide sequence: TGTGCCAGCAGCCCCCTCTCATTGTGGGAAAAACTGTTTTTT. Translation: CASSPLSLWEKLFF.